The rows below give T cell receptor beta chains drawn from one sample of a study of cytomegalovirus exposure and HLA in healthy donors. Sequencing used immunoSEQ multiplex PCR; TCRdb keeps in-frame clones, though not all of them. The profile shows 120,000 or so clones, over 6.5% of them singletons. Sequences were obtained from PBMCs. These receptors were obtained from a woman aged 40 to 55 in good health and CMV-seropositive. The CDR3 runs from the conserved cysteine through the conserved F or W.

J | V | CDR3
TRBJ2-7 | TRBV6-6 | CASNSRTGAPYEQYF
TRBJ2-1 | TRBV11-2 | CASSLEILAGGNNEQFF
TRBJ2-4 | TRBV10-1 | CASSDPLENIQYF
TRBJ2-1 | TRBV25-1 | CASSQASGGNNEQFF
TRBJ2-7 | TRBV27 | CASSPGQGLYEQYF
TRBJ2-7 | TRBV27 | CASSSQLEQYF
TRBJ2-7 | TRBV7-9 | CASSPRDRWEAEQYF
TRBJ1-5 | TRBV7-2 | CASSLVRGIQPQHF
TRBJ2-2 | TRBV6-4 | CASSPGTANTGELFF
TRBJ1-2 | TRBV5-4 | CASSSPGANYGYTF
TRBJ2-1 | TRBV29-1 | CSVDRGLFYNEQFF
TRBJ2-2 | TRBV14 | CASSRYGQIELNTGELFF
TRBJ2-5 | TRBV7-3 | CASSPQGPGGETQYF
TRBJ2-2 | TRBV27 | CASSLSTGLGGELFF
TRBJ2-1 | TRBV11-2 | CASGRDSYNEQFF
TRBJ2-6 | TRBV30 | CAWSSRGEPGANVLTF
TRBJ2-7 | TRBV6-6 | CASSPLDRGITYEQYF
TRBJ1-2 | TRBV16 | CASSQGEEGAYGYTF
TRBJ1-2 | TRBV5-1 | CASSLEGRTNYGYTF
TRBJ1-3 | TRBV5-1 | CASSFGAGGGNTIYF
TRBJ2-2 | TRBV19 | CASSIRGQGKAGELFF
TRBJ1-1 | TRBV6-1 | CASRQNTEAFF
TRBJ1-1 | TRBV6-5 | CASRPDWSTEAFF
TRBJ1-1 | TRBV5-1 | CASRQGAENTEAFF
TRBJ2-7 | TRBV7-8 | CASSEAGTGGEQYF
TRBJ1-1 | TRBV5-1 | CASSGTGVGAFF
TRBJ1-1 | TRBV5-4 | CASSPADRLMNTEAFF
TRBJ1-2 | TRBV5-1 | CASSRDRNYGCTF
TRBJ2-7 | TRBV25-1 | CASSEMDTLYEQYF
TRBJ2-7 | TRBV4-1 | CASSQEQGANYEQYF
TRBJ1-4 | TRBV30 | CAWSVPPTSGGEKLFF
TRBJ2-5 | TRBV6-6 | CASSDTDGKETQYF
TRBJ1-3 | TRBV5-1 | CASSSTGGAGNTIYF
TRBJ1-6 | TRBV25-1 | CASSGGRGGASPLHF
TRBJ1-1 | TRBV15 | CATSREGSMNTEAFF
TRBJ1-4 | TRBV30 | CAWSVLGGADEKLFF
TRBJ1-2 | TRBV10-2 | CASSGTGIYGYTF
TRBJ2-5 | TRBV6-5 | CASTGVKETQYF
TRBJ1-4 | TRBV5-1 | CASSIGATEGEKLFF
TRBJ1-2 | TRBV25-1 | CASSHRGYGYTF
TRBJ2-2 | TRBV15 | CATSRELPGAIGELFF
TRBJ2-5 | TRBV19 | CASSGREGETQYF